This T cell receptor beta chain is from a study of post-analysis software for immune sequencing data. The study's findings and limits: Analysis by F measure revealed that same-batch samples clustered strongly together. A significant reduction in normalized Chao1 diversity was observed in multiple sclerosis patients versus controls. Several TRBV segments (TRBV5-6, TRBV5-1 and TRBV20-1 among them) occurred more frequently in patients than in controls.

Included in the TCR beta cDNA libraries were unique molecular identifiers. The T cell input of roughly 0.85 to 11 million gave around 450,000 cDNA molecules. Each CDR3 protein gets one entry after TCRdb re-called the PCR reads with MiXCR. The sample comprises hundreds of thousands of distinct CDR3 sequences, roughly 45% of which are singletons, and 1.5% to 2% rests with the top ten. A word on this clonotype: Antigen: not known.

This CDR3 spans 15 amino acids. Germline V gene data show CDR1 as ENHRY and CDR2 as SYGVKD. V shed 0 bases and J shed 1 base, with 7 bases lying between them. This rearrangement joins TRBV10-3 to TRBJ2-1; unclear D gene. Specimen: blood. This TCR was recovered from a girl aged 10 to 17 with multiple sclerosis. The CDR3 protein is CAISESSVSYNEQFF. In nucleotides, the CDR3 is TGTGCCATCAGTGAGTCCAGCGTTTCCTACAATGAGCAGTTCTTC.